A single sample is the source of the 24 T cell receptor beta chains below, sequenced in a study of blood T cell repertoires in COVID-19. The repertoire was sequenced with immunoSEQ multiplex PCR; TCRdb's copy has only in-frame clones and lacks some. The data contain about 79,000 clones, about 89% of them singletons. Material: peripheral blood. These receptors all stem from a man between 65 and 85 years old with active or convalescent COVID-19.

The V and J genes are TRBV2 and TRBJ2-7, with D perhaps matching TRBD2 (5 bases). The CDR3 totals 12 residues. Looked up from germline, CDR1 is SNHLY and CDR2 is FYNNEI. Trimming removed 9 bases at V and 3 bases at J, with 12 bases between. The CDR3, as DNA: TGTGCCAGGACCCTAGCACACTACGAGCAGTACTTC. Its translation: CARTLAHYEQYF.

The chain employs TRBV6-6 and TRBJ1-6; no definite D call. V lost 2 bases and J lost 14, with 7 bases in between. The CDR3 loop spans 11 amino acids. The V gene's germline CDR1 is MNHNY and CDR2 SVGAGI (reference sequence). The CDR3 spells CASSYPPTLHF. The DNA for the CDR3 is TGTGCCAGCAGTTACCCTCCTACCCTCCACTTT.

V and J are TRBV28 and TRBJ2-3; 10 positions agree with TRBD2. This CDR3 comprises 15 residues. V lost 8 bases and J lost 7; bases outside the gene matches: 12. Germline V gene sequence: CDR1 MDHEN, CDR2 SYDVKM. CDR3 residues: CASGTGTSVTHTQYF. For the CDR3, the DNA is TGTGCCAGCGGTACCGGGACTAGCGTAACTCATACGCAGTATTTT.

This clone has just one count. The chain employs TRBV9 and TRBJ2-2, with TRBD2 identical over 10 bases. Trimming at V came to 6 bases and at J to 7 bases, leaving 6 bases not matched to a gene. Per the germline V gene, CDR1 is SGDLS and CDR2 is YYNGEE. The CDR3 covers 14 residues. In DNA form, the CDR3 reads TGTGCCAGCACCCCTAGCGGGAGCTTCGGGGAGCTGTTTTTT. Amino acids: CASTPSGSFGELFF.

The CDR3 DNA reads TGTGCCATCAGTGAACAAAATCAGCCCCAGCATTTT. Translating gives CAISEQNQPQHF. The chain links TRBV10-3 to TRBJ1-5, with no clear D. V was clipped by 3 bases and J by 4 bases, with 4 bases between them. CDR3 size: 12 residues. Germline V CDR1 and CDR2: ENHRY, SYGVKD.

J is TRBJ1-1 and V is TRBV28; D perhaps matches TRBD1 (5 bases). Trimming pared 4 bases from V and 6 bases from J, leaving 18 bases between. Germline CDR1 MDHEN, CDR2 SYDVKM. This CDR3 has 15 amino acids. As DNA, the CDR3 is TGTGCCAGCAGTTCACCATATGGGGGGGTCGCTGAAGCTTTCTTT. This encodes CASSSPYGGVAEAFF.

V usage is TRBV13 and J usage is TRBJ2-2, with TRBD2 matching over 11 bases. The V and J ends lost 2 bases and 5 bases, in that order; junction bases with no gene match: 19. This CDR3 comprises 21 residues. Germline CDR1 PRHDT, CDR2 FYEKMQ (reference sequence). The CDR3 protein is CASSLSRVWASGRSRTGELFF. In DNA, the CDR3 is TGTGCCAGCAGCTTATCAAGGGTTTGGGCTAGCGGGAGGTCAAGGACCGGGGAGCTGTTTTTT. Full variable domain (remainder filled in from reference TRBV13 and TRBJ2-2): AAGVIQSPRHLIKEKRETATLKCYPIPRHDTVYWYQQGPGQDPQFLISFYEKMQSDKGSIPDRFSAQQFSDYHSELNMSSLELGDSALYFCASSLSRVWASGRSRTGELFFGEGSRLTVL.

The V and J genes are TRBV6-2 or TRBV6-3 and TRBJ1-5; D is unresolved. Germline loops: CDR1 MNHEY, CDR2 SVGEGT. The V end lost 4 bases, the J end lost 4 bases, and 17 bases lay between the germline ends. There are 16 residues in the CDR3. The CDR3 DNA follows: TGTGCCAGCAGTTTGACCTGGGCAGGCCCAAATCAGCCCCAGCATTTT. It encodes CASSLTWAGPNQPQHF.

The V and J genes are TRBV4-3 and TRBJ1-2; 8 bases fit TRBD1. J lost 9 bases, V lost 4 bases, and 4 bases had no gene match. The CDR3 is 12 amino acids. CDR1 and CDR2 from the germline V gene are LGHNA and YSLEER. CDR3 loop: CASSRDRGRYTF. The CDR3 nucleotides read TGCGCCAGCAGCCGCGACAGGGGACGCTACACCTTC.

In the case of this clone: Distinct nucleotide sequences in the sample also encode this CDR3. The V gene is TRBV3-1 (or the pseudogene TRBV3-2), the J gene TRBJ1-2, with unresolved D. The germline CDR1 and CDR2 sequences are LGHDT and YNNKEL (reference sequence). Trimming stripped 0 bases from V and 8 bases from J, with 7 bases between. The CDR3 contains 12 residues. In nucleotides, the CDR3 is TGTGCCAGCAGCCAAGATGAGAGGGGCTACACCTTC. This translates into CASSQDERGYTF.

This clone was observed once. CDR3 DNA sequence: TGTGCCAGCAGCTTAGGCGGGAGGGCCGCCACAGATACGCAGTATTTT. It specifies CASSLGGRAATDTQYF. V and J are TRBV7-2 and TRBJ2-3; 9 bases line up with TRBD2. This CDR3 has 16 amino acids. With 1 base clipped from V and 2 bases from J, the junction kept 4 bases outside the gene matches. Germline V gene data show CDR1 as SGHTA and CDR2 as FQGNSA. Full variable domain (remainder filled in from reference TRBV7-2 and TRBJ2-3): GAGVSQSPSNKVTEKGKDVELRCDPISGHTALYWYRQSLGQGLEFLIYFQGNSAPDKSGLPSDRFSAERTGGSVSTLTIQRTQQEDSAVYLCASSLGGRAATDTQYFGPGTRLTVL.

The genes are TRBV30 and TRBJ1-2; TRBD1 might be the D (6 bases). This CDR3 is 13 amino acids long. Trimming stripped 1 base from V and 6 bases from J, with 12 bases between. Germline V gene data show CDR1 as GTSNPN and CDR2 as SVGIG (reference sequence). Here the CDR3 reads CAWSAQGSDGYTF. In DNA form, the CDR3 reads TGTGCCTGGAGTGCGCAGGGGTCGGATGGCTACACCTTC.

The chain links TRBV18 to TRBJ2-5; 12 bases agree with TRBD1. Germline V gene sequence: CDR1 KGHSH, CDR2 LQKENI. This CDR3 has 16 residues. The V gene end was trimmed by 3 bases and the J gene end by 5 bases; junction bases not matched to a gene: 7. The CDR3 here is CASSPTGQGAAETQYF. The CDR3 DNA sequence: TGTGCCAGCTCACCGACGGGACAGGGGGCGGCGGAGACCCAGTACTTC.

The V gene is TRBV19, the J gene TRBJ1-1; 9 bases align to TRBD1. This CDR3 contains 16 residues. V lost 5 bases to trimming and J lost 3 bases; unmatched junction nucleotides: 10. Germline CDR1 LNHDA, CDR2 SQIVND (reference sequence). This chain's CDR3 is CASSRGTGRVDTEAFF. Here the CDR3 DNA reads TGTGCCAGTAGTCGCGGGACAGGGAGGGTTGACACTGAAGCTTTCTTT.

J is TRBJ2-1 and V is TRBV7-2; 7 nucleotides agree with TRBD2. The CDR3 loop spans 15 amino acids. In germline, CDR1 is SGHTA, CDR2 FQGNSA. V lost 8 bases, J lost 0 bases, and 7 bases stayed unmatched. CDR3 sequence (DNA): TGTGCCAGCGGATCCTCGGGAGGCTCCTACAATGAGCAGTTCTTC. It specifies CASGSSGGSYNEQFF.

CDR3: CASNGVTDTQYF. CDR3 nucleotides: TGTGCCAGCAACGGAGTTACAGATACGCAGTATTTT. The chain joins TRBV9 to TRBJ2-3; D gene unclear. CDR3 size: 12 residues. Between the trimmed V and J ends, which lost 6 bases and 3 bases, there was a span of 8 bases. The germline V gene encodes CDR1 SGDLS and CDR2 YYNGEE.

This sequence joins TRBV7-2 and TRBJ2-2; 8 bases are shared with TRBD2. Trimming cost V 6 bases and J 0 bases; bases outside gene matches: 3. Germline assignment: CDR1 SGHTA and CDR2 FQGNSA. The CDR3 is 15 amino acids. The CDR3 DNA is TGTGCCAGCAGTTATAGCGGGGCGAACACCGGGGAGCTGTTTTTT. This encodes CASSYSGANTGELFF. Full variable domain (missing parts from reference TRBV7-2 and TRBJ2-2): GAGVSQSPSNKVTEKGKDVELRCDPISGHTALYWYRQSLGQGLEFLIYFQGNSAPDKSGLPSDRFSAERTGGSVSTLTIQRTQQEDSAVYLCASSYSGANTGELFFGEGSRLTVL.

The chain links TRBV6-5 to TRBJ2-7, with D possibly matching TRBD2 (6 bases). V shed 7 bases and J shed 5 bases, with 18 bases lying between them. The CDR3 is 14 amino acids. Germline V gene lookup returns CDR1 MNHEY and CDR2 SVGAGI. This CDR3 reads CASTGGGQIHEQYF. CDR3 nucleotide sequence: TGTGCCAGCACCGGAGGAGGGCAAATCCACGAGCAGTACTTC.

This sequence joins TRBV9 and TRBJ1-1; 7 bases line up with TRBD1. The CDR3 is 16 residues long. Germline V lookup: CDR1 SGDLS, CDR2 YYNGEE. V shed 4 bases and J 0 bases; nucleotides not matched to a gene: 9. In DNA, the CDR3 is TGTGCCAGCAGCCCTCATGCGGGACAGATGAACACTGAAGCTTTCTTT. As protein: CASSPHAGQMNTEAFF. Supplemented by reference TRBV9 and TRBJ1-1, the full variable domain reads DSGVTQTPKHLITATGQRVTLRCSPRSGDLSVYWYQQSLDQGLQFLIQYYNGEERAKGNILERFSAQQFPDLHSELNLSSLELGDSALYFCASSPHAGQMNTEAFFGQGTRLTVV.

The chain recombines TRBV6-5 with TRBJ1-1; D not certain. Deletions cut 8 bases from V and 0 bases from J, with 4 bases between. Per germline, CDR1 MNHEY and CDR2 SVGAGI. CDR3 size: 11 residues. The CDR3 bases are TGTGCCAGCCAAATGAACACTGAAGCTTTCTTT. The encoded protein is CASQMNTEAFF.

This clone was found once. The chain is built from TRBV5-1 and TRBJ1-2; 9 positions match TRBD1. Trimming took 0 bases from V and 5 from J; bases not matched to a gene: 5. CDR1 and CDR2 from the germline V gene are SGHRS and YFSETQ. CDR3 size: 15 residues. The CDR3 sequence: CASSLEQGARYGYTF. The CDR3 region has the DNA TGCGCCAGCAGCTTGGAACAGGGGGCGCGGTATGGCTACACCTTC.

CDR3 region: CASSLGTASGNTIYF. CDR3 sequence (DNA): TGTGCCAGCAGCTTGGGGACAGCCTCCGGAAACACCATATATTTT. The chain links TRBV5-4 to TRBJ1-3; D may be TRBD1 (6 bases). The V gene's germline CDR1 is SGHNT and CDR2 YYREEE (reference sequence). The V end was cut by 0 bases, the J end by 4 bases, with 11 bases between. The CDR3 contains 15 residues.

CDR3 region: CASSLSLAGGVNEQFF. As DNA, the CDR3 is TGCGCCAGCAGCTTGAGTCTAGCGGGAGGAGTGAATGAGCAGTTCTTC. The genes are TRBV5-1 and TRBJ2-1, with TRBD2 matching 11 bases. The CDR3 runs 16 residues. Trimming removed 1 base from V and 7 bases from J; junction bases left unmatched: 7. Per the germline V gene, CDR1 is SGHRS and CDR2 is YFSETQ. Supplemented by reference TRBV5-1 and TRBJ2-1, the full variable domain reads KAGVTQTPRYLIKTRGQQVTLSCSPISGHRSVSWYQQTPGQGLQFLFEYFSETQRNKGNFPGRFSGRQFSNSRSEMNVSTLELGDSALYLCASSLSLAGGVNEQFFGPGTRLTVL.

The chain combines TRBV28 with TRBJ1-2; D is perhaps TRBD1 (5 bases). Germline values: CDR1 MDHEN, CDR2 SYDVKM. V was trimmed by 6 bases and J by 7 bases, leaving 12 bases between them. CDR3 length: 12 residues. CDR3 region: CASRPGGGGYTF. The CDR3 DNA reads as TGTGCCAGCAGGCCTGGGGGGGGTGGCTACACCTTC.